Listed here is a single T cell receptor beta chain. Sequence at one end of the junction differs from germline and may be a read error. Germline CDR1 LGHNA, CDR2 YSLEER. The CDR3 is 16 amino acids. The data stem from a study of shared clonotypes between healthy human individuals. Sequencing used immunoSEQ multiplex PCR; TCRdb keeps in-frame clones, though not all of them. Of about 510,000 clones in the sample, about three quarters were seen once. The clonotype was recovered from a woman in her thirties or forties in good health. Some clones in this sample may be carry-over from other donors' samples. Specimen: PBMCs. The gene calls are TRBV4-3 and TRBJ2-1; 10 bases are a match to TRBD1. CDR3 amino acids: CAGSHLGDRGYNEQFF. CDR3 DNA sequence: TGCGCCGGCAGCCACCTCGGGGACAGGGGTTACAATGAGCAGTTCTTC.